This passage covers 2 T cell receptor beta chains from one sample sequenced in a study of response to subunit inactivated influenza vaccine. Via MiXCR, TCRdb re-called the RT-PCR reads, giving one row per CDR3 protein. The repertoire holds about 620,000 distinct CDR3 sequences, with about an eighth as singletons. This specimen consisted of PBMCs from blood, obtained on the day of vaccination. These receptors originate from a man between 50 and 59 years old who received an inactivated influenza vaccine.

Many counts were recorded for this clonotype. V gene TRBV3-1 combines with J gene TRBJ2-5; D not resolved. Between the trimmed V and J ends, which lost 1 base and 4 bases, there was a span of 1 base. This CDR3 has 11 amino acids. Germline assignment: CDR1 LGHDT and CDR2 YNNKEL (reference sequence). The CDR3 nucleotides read TGTGCCAGCAGCCAAGTAGAGACCCAGTACTTC. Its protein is CASSQVETQYF.

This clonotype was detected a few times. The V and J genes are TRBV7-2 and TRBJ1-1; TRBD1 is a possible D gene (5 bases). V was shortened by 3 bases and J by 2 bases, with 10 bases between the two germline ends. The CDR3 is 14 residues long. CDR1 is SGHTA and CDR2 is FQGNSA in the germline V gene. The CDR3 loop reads CASSFLGENTEAFF. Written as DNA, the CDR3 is TGTGCCAGCAGCTTCCTGGGGGAAAACACTGAAGCTTTCTTT.